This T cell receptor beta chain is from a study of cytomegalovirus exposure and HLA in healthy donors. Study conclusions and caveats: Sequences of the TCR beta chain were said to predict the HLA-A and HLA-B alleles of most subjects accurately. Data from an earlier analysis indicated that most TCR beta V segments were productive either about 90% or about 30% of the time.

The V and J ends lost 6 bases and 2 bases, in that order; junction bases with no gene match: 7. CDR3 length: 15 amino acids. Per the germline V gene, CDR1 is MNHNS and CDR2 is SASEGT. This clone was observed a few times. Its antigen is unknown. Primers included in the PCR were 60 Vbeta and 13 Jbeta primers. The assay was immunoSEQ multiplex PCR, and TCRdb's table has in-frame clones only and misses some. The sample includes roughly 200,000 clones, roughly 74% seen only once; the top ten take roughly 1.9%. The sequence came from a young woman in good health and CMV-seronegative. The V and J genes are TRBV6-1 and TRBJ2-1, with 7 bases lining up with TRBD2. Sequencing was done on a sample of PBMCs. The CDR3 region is CASSLLASAYNEQFF. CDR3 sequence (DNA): TGTGCCAGCAGCCTACTAGCGTCCGCCTACAATGAGCAGTTCTTC.